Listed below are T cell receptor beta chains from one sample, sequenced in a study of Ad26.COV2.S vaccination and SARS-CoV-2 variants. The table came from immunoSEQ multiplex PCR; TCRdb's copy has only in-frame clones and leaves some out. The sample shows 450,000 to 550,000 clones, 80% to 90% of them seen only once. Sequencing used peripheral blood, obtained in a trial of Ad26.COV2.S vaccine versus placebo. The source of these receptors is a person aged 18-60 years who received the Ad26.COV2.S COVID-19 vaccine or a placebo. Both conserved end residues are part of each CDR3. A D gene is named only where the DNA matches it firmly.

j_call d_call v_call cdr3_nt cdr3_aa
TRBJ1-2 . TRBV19 TGTGCCAGTAGTATAGGTCCAGGGCGGGACTATGGCTACACCTTC CASSIGPGRDYGYTF
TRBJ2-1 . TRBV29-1 TGCAGCGTTGGACACCTATACAATGAGCAGTTCTTC CSVGHLYNEQFF
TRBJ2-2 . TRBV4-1 TGCGCCAGCAGCCAGGAGGGGGGGAACACCGGGGAGCTGTTTTTT CASSQEGGNTGELFF
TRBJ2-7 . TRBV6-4 TGTGCCGCTGAGTGGCAGGGATCCTACGAGCAGTACTTC CAAEWQGSYEQYF
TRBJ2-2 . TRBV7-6 TGTGCCAGCAGCTTAGGACAGATCTACACCGGGGAGCTGTTTTTT CASSLGQIYTGELFF
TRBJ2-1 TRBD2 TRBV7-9 TGTGCCAGCAGCCCCGGGGGGGCTAGCTACAATGAGCAGTTCTTC CASSPGGASYNEQFF
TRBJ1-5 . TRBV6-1 TGTGCCAGCAGTGACGGGGGCCAGGGAGGCGCTCAGCCCCAGCATTTT CASSDGGQGGAQPQHF
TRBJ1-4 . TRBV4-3 TGCGCCAGCAGCCAAGTAGGCTATTGGCAGTCAACTAATGAAAAACTGTTTTTT CASSQVGYWQSTNEKLFF
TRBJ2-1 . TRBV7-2 TGTGCCAGCAGCTTCGTTAACTACAATGAGCAGTTCTTC CASSFVNYNEQFF
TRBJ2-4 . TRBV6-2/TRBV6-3 TGTGCCAGCAGTTACTGGGTAGGATGGGAAAACATTCAGTACTTC CASSYWVGWENIQYF
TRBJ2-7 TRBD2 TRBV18 TGTGCCAGCTCACCTAGAGGACTAGGAATTTACGAGCAGTACTTC CASSPRGLGIYEQYF
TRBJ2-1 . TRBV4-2 TGTGCCAGCAGCCAAAGGGGGACACACAATGAGCAGTTCTTC CASSQRGTHNEQFF
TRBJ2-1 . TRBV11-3 TGTGCCAGCAGCCTCGAGGGCCAAATCTACAATGAGCAGTTCTTC CASSLEGQIYNEQFF